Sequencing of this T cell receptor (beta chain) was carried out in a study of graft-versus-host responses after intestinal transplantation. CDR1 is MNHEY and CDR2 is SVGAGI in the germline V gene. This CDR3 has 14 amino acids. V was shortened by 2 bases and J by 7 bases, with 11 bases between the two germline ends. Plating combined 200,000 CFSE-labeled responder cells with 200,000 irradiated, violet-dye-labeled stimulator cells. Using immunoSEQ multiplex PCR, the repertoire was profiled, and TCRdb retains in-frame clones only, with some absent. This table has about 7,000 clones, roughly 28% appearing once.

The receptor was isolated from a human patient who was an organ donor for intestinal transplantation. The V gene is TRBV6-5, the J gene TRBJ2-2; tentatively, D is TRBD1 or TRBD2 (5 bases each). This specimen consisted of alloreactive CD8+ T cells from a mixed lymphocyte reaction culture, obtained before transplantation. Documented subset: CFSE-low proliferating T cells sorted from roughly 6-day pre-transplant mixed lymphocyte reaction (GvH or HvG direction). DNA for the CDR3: TGTGCCAGCAGTTACAATCCGGGGCACGGGGAGCTGTTTTTT. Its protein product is CASSYNPGHGELFF.